The rows below give T cell receptor beta chains drawn from one sample of a study of blood T cell repertoires in COVID-19. The protocol was immunoSEQ multiplex PCR, while the TCRdb copy is restricted to in-frame clones and leaves out a portion. Among 200,000 or so clones listed, around 82% were seen once. The sample comprised PBMCs or T cells enriched from blood (not recorded which). The origin of the receptors is a woman between 45 and 65 years old who had been exposed to COVID-19. Each CDR3 is given with its conserved first and last residue. Fields, in order: V gene, clone size, D gene, J gene, CDR3 DNA, CDR3 protein. The D gene is left open where the match is weak. Where a row states a size, it is once, few, many or the class of an expanded clone; other rows omit it.

v_call: TRBV4-1
clone_size: -
d_call: -
j_call: TRBJ1-6
cdr3_nt: TGCGCCAGCAGCAACCTTAGGCTAGGCCCCAATTCACCCCTCCACTTT
cdr3_aa: CASSNLRLGPNSPLHF

v_call: TRBV20-1
clone_size: -
d_call: -
j_call: TRBJ1-1
cdr3_nt: TGCAGTGGGGAGGGGACCACTGAAGCTTTCTTT
cdr3_aa: CSGEGTTEAFF

v_call: TRBV5-6
clone_size: -
d_call: TRBD1
j_call: TRBJ1-6
cdr3_nt: TGTGCCAGCAGTACTTGGACAGGTTGGCTTTCACCCCTCCACTTT
cdr3_aa: CASSTWTGWLSPLHF

v_call: TRBV19
clone_size: -
d_call: -
j_call: TRBJ1-2
cdr3_nt: TGTGCCAGTAGTGCGGGTTTTACCAAGAAGAGTGGCTACACCTTC
cdr3_aa: CASSAGFTKKSGYTF

v_call: TRBV2
clone_size: -
d_call: -
j_call: TRBJ1-2
cdr3_nt: TGTGCCAGCAGTGTTTCAGGGGACTATGGCTACACCTTC
cdr3_aa: CASSVSGDYGYTF

v_call: TRBV4-1
clone_size: -
d_call: -
j_call: TRBJ2-3
cdr3_nt: TGCGCCAGCAGCCAAGATCGCGGGGGCCCTAGCACAGATACGCAGTATTTT
cdr3_aa: CASSQDRGGPSTDTQYF

v_call: TRBV9
clone_size: -
d_call: -
j_call: TRBJ1-3
cdr3_nt: TGTGCCAGCAGCGCCCGTTATTCCTCTGGAAACACCATATATTTT
cdr3_aa: CASSARYSSGNTIYF

v_call: TRBV13
clone_size: -
d_call: TRBD1
j_call: TRBJ2-5
cdr3_nt: TGTGCCAGCAGCCCAAACCGGGACAGGGGAAAAGAGACCCAGTACTTC
cdr3_aa: CASSPNRDRGKETQYF

v_call: TRBV5-6
clone_size: -
d_call: TRBD1
j_call: TRBJ1-1
cdr3_nt: TGTGCCAGCAGACCATTGGGACAGGGGGCCCCTGAAGCTTTCTTT
cdr3_aa: CASRPLGQGAPEAFF

v_call: TRBV7-7
clone_size: -
d_call: -
j_call: TRBJ1-1
cdr3_nt: TGTGCCAGCAGCTTAAGACAGAACACTGAAGCTTTCTTT
cdr3_aa: CASSLRQNTEAFF

v_call: TRBV10-2
clone_size: -
d_call: -
j_call: TRBJ1-1
cdr3_nt: TGCGCCAGCAGTGAGTCTTCCGTCGGGAACACTGAAGCTTTCTTT
cdr3_aa: CASSESSVGNTEAFF

v_call: TRBV28
clone_size: -
d_call: -
j_call: TRBJ2-5
cdr3_nt: TGTGCCAGCAGTGAACAGCAGGAGACCCAGTACTTC
cdr3_aa: CASSEQQETQYF

v_call: TRBV5-1
clone_size: -
d_call: TRBD1
j_call: TRBJ2-1
cdr3_nt: TGCGCCAGCAGCTCCCCCGGGACAGTGGTAAACGAGCAGTTCTTC
cdr3_aa: CASSSPGTVVNEQFF

v_call: TRBV9
clone_size: -
d_call: TRBD1
j_call: TRBJ1-1
cdr3_nt: TGTGCCAGCAGCACAAGGGGGCGGGACACTGAAGCTTTCTTT
cdr3_aa: CASSTRGRDTEAFF

v_call: TRBV18
clone_size: -
d_call: -
j_call: TRBJ1-5
cdr3_nt: TGTGCCAGCTCACAATTCAGGGAAGGTCAGCCCCAGCATTTT
cdr3_aa: CASSQFREGQPQHF

v_call: TRBV5-8
clone_size: -
d_call: -
j_call: TRBJ2-3
cdr3_nt: TGTGCCAGCAGCTTGGGGGTCGCTAGAGGCGTGGCGTATTTT
cdr3_aa: CASSLGVARGVAYF

v_call: TRBV6-1
clone_size: -
d_call: -
j_call: TRBJ2-3
cdr3_nt: TGTGCCAGCAGTGAAGCCCAGAGCACAGATACGCAGTATTTT
cdr3_aa: CASSEAQSTDTQYF

v_call: TRBV11-3
clone_size: -
d_call: -
j_call: TRBJ2-1
cdr3_nt: TGTGCCAGCAGCCTACAGGGCAGCAATGAGCAGTTCTTC
cdr3_aa: CASSLQGSNEQFF

v_call: TRBV5-4
clone_size: -
d_call: TRBD1
j_call: TRBJ2-3
cdr3_nt: TGTGCCAGCAGCTTGCGGGACAGGGAAGATACGCAGTATTTT
cdr3_aa: CASSLRDREDTQYF

v_call: TRBV18
clone_size: -
d_call: TRBD1
j_call: TRBJ1-2
cdr3_nt: TGTGCCAGCTCACCACAGGCGGGACAGGGAGTTCCTGGCTACACCTTC
cdr3_aa: CASSPQAGQGVPGYTF

v_call: TRBV7-2
clone_size: -
d_call: -
j_call: TRBJ1-5
cdr3_nt: TGTGCCAGCAGCCTAGATCTCGGTCAGCCCCAGCATTTT
cdr3_aa: CASSLDLGQPQHF

v_call: TRBV18
clone_size: -
d_call: TRBD1
j_call: TRBJ1-2
cdr3_nt: TGTGCCAGCTCACCACCCCATCCTGCTCAGGGGGCCAACTATGGCTACACCTTC
cdr3_aa: CASSPPHPAQGANYGYTF

v_call: TRBV7-8
clone_size: few
d_call: -
j_call: TRBJ2-3
cdr3_nt: TGTGCCAGCAGCCTTCGGGGGGCCGCGACCGATACGCAGTATTTT
cdr3_aa: CASSLRGAATDTQYF